One sample yielded the 17 T cell receptor beta chains listed below, sequenced in a study of blood T cell repertoires in COVID-19. The protocol was immunoSEQ multiplex PCR, while the TCRdb copy is restricted to in-frame clones and leaves out a portion. The table lists around 190,000 clones, approximately 83% of them singletons. Sequenced input: peripheral blood. The origin of the receptors is a human donor in a cohort sampled during active COVID-19.

The chain carries TRBV19 and TRBJ1-1, with D perhaps matching TRBD1 (5 bases). Germline CDR1 reads LNHDA; CDR2 reads SQIVND (reference sequence). V lost 6 bases to trimming and J lost 1 base, with 9 bases between them. This CDR3 contains 13 residues. CDR3 nucleotide sequence: TGTGCCAGTAGGGCCCAGGGGAACACTGAAGCTTTCTTT. Translation: CASRAQGNTEAFF.

This chain uses TRBV14 with TRBJ2-1, with D perhaps matching TRBD1 (5 bases). Trimming left V 4 bases short and J 0 bases short, with 19 bases between. This CDR3 contains 18 residues. Germline lookup yields CDR1 SGHDN and CDR2 FVKESK. The CDR3 spells CASSPGRGATSSYNEQFF. CDR3 bases: TGTGCCAGCAGCCCCGGAAGGGGCGCGACCAGCTCCTACAATGAGCAGTTCTTC. The full variable domain, its missing parts supplied by reference TRBV14 and TRBJ2-1, is EAGVTQFPSHSVIEKGQTVTLRCDPISGHDNLYWYRRVMGKEIKFLLHFVKESKQDESGMPNNRFLAERTGGTYSTLKVQPAELEDSGVYFCASSPGRGATSSYNEQFFGPGTRLTVL.

The chain employs TRBV7-2 and TRBJ2-1, with unresolved D. The CDR3 consists of 12 residues. Germline CDR1 is SGHTA and CDR2 is FQGNSA. V lost 3 bases and J lost 10, with 10 bases in between. The CDR3 here is CASSFAALEQFF. In nucleotides, the CDR3 is TGTGCCAGCAGCTTTGCGGCCTTGGAGCAGTTCTTC.

Worth noting for this clone: A read error is possible here, since a much larger clone lies one base away. V and J are TRBV9 and TRBJ2-7; TRBD1 agrees at 10 bases. This CDR3 is 15 amino acids long. V lost 2 bases, J lost 0 bases, and 2 bases stayed unmatched. Germline-derived CDR1 and CDR2 are SGDLS and YYNGEE. The CDR3 DNA follows: TGTGCCAGCAGCGTGGGACAGGGGATCTCCTACGAGCAGTACTTC. It is translated as CASSVGQGISYEQYF.

In the case of this clone: The same CDR3 also results from other DNA sequences found in this sample. The V call is TRBV28, the J call TRBJ1-6, with 9 bases identical to TRBD1. The CDR3 spans 14 residues. Per germline, CDR1 MDHEN and CDR2 SYDVKM. Germline trimming cut 5 bases from V and 7 bases from J; bases unmatched to any gene: 3. In DNA, the CDR3 is TGTGCCAGCAGTCCGGGACAGGGCAATTCACCCCTCCACTTT. Its protein is CASSPGQGNSPLHF.

This clone was recorded only once. The V and J genes are TRBV6-6 and TRBJ1-2, with TRBD1 identical over 11 bases. With 6 bases clipped from V and 2 bases from J, the junction kept 8 bases outside the gene matches. Germline CDR1 is MNHNY and CDR2 is SVGAGI (reference sequence). The CDR3 has 16 residues. CDR3 loop: CASSQSGTGGNYGYTF. The DNA of the CDR3 is TGTGCCAGCAGCCAATCCGGGACAGGGGGAAACTATGGCTACACCTTC.

The chain links TRBV28 to TRBJ2-7, with D tentatively TRBD1 (6 bases). The germline V and J ends were trimmed by 6 bases and 6 bases, with 15 bases remaining between them. The CDR3 contains 13 residues. From germline, CDR1 is MDHEN and CDR2 SYDVKM. CDR3: CASRRQAPGEQYF. DNA for the CDR3: TGTGCCAGCAGAAGACAGGCACCGGGCGAGCAGTACTTC.

This clone was detected once. The CDR3 sequence is CASSFVEATPGETQYF. The CDR3 DNA is TGTGCCAGCAGTTTCGTCGAGGCCACGCCAGGGGAGACCCAGTACTTC. V usage is TRBV28 and J usage is TRBJ2-5; a weak D match, TRBD1 (5 bases). Trimming took off 3 bases at V and 5 bases at J, with 19 bases between the two ends. The CDR3 totals 16 residues. CDR1 and CDR2 from the germline V gene are MDHEN and SYDVKM.

V is TRBV6-5 and J is TRBJ1-2, with D perhaps matching TRBD1 (5 bases). Trimming left V 0 bases short and J 7 bases short, with 15 bases between. Germline assignment: CDR1 MNHEY and CDR2 SVGAGI. The CDR3 is made up of 15 amino acids. The CDR3 reads CASSYSKRQGGGYTF. In DNA form, the CDR3 reads TGTGCCAGCAGTTACTCGAAAAGGCAGGGAGGTGGCTACACCTTC.

V is TRBV2 and J is TRBJ1-2; 9 nucleotides agree with TRBD1. After removal of 5 bases from V and 6 bases from J, the junction contained 7 bases not matched to a gene. The CDR3 is 14 residues long. The germline V gene has CDR1 SNHLY and CDR2 FYNNEI. CDR3 protein: CASSFGTGPDGYTF. CDR3 in DNA: TGTGCCAGCAGTTTCGGGACAGGGCCCGATGGCTACACCTTC.

This sequence joins TRBV7-3 and TRBJ2-1; 10 nucleotides match TRBD2. Germline CDR1 SGHTA, CDR2 FQGTGA. CDR3 length: 16 residues. Germline trimming cut 5 bases from V and 2 bases from J; bases unmatched to any gene: 6. The CDR3: CASSPSGTSAYNEQFF. DNA for the CDR3: TGTGCCAGCAGCCCTTCTGGGACTAGCGCCTACAATGAGCAGTTCTTC.

This chain uses TRBV5-1 with TRBJ2-6, with TRBD2 matching over 8 bases. The germline V gene encodes CDR1 SGHRS and CDR2 YFSETQ. J gave up 0 bases and V 10 bases, and 18 bases lay outside the gene matches. The CDR3 runs to 19 residues. CDR3 coding DNA: TGCGCCCGCGCCGGGGGGGGGCGCCTGGGGATCTCTGGGGCCAACGTCCTGACTTTC. Amino acids: CARAGGGRLGISGANVLTF.

The chain carries TRBV29-1 and TRBJ1-4; D is unresolved. Deletions cut 1 base from V and 8 bases from J, with 14 bases between. CDR1 SQVTM and CDR2 ANQGSEA come from the germline V gene. The CDR3 length is 14 residues. Here the CDR3 reads CSVEARAGEEKLFF. CDR3 DNA sequence: TGCAGCGTTGAAGCCCGGGCCGGGGAGGAAAAACTGTTTTTT.

This clone was seen only a few times. The chain recombines TRBV10-2 with TRBJ1-1, with 9 positions matching TRBD1. CDR3 length equals 15 residues. J lost 3 bases, V lost 5 bases, and 7 bases had no gene match. In germline, CDR1 is WSHSY, CDR2 SAAADI. The CDR3 DNA reads TGCGCCAGCAGTAAACCGGGACAGGGACACACTGAAGCTTTCTTT. This codes for CASSKPGQGHTEAFF.

This clone was seen a single time. This sequence joins TRBV19 and TRBJ1-1; possibly TRBD1 for D (6 bases). V was trimmed by 4 bases and J by 2 bases, leaving 8 bases between them. The germline CDR1 and CDR2 sequences are LNHDA and SQIVND (reference sequence). The CDR3 spans 13 residues. CDR3 nucleotide sequence: TGTGCCAGTAGTACAGGGGCAAACACTGAAGCTTTCTTT. This encodes CASSTGANTEAFF.

The chain links TRBV4-1 to TRBJ1-5; D is undetermined. Germline V gene lookup returns CDR1 MGHRA and CDR2 YSYEKL. Deletions cut 2 bases from V and 3 bases from J, with 8 bases between. The length of the CDR3 is 14 residues. The CDR3 DNA is TGCGCCAGCAGCCAACCAGACACCAATCAGCCCCAGCATTTT. Translating gives CASSQPDTNQPQHF.

The gene calls are TRBV19 and TRBJ2-7; TRBD1 might be the D (5 bases). The V gene lost 1 base and the J gene lost 6 bases, with 13 bases spanning the gap. The CDR3 loop spans 14 amino acids. Germline V gives CDR1 LNHDA, CDR2 SQIVND (reference sequence). The CDR3 spells CASSIVPQGSEQYF. DNA for the CDR3: TGTGCCAGTAGTATAGTTCCTCAGGGCTCCGAGCAGTACTTC. The full variable domain, with the rest looked up from reference TRBV19 and TRBJ2-7, is DGGITQSPKYLFRKEGQNVTLSCEQNLNHDAMYWYRQDPGQGLRLIYYSQIVNDFQKGDIAEGYSVSREKKESFPLTVTSAQKNPTAFYLCASSIVPQGSEQYFGPGTRLTVT.